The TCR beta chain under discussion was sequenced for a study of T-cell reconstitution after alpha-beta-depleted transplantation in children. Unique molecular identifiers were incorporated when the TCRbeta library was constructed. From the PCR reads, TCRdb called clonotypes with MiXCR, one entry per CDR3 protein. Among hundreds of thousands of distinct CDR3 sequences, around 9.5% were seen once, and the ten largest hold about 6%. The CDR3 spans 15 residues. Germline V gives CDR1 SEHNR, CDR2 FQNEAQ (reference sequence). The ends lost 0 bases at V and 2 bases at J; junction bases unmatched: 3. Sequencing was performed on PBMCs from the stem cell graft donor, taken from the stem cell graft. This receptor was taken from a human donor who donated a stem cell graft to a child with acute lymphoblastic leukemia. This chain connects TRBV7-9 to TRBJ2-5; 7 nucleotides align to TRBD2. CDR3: CASSLATGGQETQYF. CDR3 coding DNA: TGTGCCAGCAGCTTAGCGACCGGGGGGCAAGAGACCCAGTACTTC.